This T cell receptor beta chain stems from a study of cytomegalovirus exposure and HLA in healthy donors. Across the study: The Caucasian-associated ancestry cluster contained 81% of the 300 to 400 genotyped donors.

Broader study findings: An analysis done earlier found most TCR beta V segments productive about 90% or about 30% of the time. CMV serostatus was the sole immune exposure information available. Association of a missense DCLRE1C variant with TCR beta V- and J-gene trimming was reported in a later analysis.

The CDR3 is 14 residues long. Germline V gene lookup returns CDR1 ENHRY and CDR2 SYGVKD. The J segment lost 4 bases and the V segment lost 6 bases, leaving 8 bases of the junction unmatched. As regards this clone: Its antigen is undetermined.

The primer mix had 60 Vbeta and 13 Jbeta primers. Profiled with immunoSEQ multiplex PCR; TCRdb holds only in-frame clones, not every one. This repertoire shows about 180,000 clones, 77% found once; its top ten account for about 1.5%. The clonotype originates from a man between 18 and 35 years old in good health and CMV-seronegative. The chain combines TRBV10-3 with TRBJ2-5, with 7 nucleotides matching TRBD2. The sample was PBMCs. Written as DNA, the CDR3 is TGTGCCATCAGCTCGGGAGGTAATCGAGAGACCCAGTACTTC. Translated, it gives CAISSGGNRETQYF.